The next 2 T cell receptor beta chains were all read from a single sample in a study of human T cells and chemical hapten exposure. Time point in this sample: patch test 1, 2 weeks after DPC sensitization. The sample's treatment: therapeutic diphenylcyclopropenone sensitization with weekly scalp DPC. Each CDR3 protein is one row after TCRdb ran MiXCR on the RACE reads. Of 70,000 to 100,000 distinct CDR3 sequences in the sample, approximately 8% were seen once. Sequenced material: whole blood, taken in connection with sensitization to the hapten diphenylcyclopropenone (DPC). The receptors here all came from a woman aged 30 to 39 with alopecia areata. Some clones in this sample may be carry-over from other donors' samples.

The CDR3 protein is CASSHRGTNEKLFF. The CDR3 nucleotides are TGTGCCAGCAGCCACAGGGGGACTAATGAAAAACTGTTTTTT. The gene calls are TRBV7-9 and TRBJ1-4; TRBD1 agrees at 8 bases. CDR1 and CDR2 from the germline V gene are SEHNR and FQNEAQ (reference sequence). The CDR3 totals 14 residues. With 5 bases clipped from V and 2 bases from J, the junction kept 1 base outside the gene matches.

The table lists this clonotype with a few counts. The chain combines TRBV6-5 with TRBJ1-2, with 8 bases that match TRBD1. There are 13 residues in the CDR3. V shed 6 bases, J shed 3 bases, and the junction held 3 bases outside the gene matches. The germline V gene encodes CDR1 MNHEY and CDR2 SVGAGI. CDR3 sequence (DNA): TGTGCCAGCAGGGTGGACAGGGACTATGGCTACACCTTC. Encoded protein: CASRVDRDYGYTF.